The next 26 T cell receptor beta chains were all read from a single sample in a study of shared clonotypes between healthy human individuals. Some clones are missing from TCRdb's copy, which holds only in-frame ones; the method was immunoSEQ multiplex PCR. The table shows fewer than 2.5 million clones, with 93% occurring only once. Material: naive CD4+ T cells from PBMCs. The sample's subset: CD45RA+ positively selected. The source of these receptors is a man aged 18 to 30 in good health. Some clones in this sample may be carry-over from other donors' samples.

This clone has a single count. The rearrangement joins TRBV15 to TRBJ2-1; 14 bases are shared with TRBD2. The trim removed 5 bases at V and 7 bases at J, leaving 4 bases unmatched. Germline-derived CDR1 and CDR2 are LNHNV and YYDKDF (reference sequence). This CDR3 is 15 amino acids long. As DNA, the CDR3 is TGTGCCACCAGCCGACGACTAGCGGGAGGGAATGAGCAGTTCTTC. Translating gives CATSRRLAGGNEQFF.

This clone was counted a single time. The rearrangement joins TRBV4-1 to TRBJ1-1; D perhaps matches TRBD1 (6 bases). Per the germline V gene, CDR1 is MGHRA and CDR2 is YSYEKL. V lost 1 base to trimming and J lost 4 bases, with 10 bases between them. The CDR3 is 14 residues long. The CDR3 protein is CASSQGGRSTEAFF. In DNA, the CDR3 is TGCGCCAGCAGCCAAGGGGGGCGAAGCACTGAAGCTTTCTTT.

Here the CDR3 reads CAWGFADRGKYAGELFF. The CDR3 bases are TGTGCCTGGGGATTCGCGGACAGGGGGAAGTATGCCGGGGAGCTGTTTTTT. J is TRBJ2-2 and V is TRBV30; the match to TRBD1 covers 10 bases. CDR3 size: 17 residues. Germline V gene lookup returns CDR1 GTSNPN and CDR2 SVGIG (reference sequence). Unmatched junction bases numbered 15, after V lost 5 bases and J lost 6 bases.

The V gene is TRBV28, the J gene TRBJ1-4; no clear D. The CDR3 is 14 amino acids. CDR1 is MDHEN, CDR2 SYDVKM, per germline. Trimming shortened V by 6 bases and J by 3 bases, and 11 bases separated the two germline ends. CDR3 DNA: TGTGCCAGCAGGACTACAGAATCTAATGAAAAACTGTTTTTT. This sequence encodes CASRTTESNEKLFF.

The chain has TRBV5-1 and TRBJ2-3, with 11 positions matching TRBD2. CDR3 length: 16 residues. Germline trimming cut 0 bases from V and 5 bases from J; bases unmatched to any gene: 5. Germline V gene lookup returns CDR1 SGHRS and CDR2 YFSETQ. CDR3 nucleotides: TGCGCCAGCAGCTTGGTGACTAGCGGGGTGGGAGATACGCAGTATTTT. Translating gives CASSLVTSGVGDTQYF.

V is TRBV6-5 and J is TRBJ2-7; 7 positions agree with TRBD1. V gave up 6 bases and J gave up 0 bases; unmatched junction bases: 2. Germline lookup yields CDR1 MNHEY and CDR2 SVGAGI. The CDR3 loop spans 13 amino acids. The CDR3 region is CASRRTGSYEQYF. DNA of the CDR3: TGTGCCAGCAGAAGGACAGGCTCCTACGAGCAGTACTTC.

CDR3 bases: TGTGCCAGCAGCCAAGACCTCACGAGGTCAGGGTACGGCTACACCTTC. Translated: CASSQDLTRSGYGYTF. This chain connects TRBV14 to TRBJ1-2; perhaps TRBD1 as D (5 bases). Trimming stripped 0 bases from V and 8 bases from J, with 19 bases between. Germline lookup yields CDR1 SGHDN and CDR2 FVKESK. This CDR3 has 16 amino acids. Filled out from reference TRBV14 and TRBJ1-2, the complete variable domain reads EAGVTQFPSHSVIEKGQTVTLRCDPISGHDNLYWYRRVMGKEIKFLLHFVKESKQDESGMPNNRFLAERTGGTYSTLKVQPAELEDSGVYFCASSQDLTRSGYGYTFGSGTRLTVV.

The genes are TRBV9 and TRBJ2-7, with D perhaps being TRBD1 or TRBD2 (5 bases each). The length of the CDR3 is 15 residues. CDR1 is SGDLS, CDR2 YYNGEE, per germline. V was trimmed by 7 bases and J by 6 bases, leaving 23 bases between them. DNA for the CDR3: TGTGCCAGCTCGAACATTCCGGGAACAGGTACCGAGCAGTACTTC. This codes for CASSNIPGTGTEQYF.

J is TRBJ1-1 and V is TRBV28; TRBD1 might be the D (5 bases). Trimming cost V 5 bases and J 3 bases, with 25 bases left between them. Looked up from germline, CDR1 is MDHEN and CDR2 is SYDVKM. The CDR3 covers 18 residues. CDR3 amino acids: CASSRARGSQGGYTEAFF. As DNA, the CDR3 is TGTGCCAGCAGTAGGGCCCGTGGGTCCCAGGGAGGCTACACTGAAGCTTTCTTT.

This clone was picked up one time. The V call is TRBV27, the J call TRBJ2-7; maybe TRBD2 (6 bases). This CDR3 is built from 12 residues. The germline V gene encodes CDR1 MNHEY and CDR2 SMNVEV (reference sequence). Trimming cost V 7 bases and J 5 bases, with 12 bases left between them. CDR3 loop: CASTSWRDEQYF. CDR3 nucleotide sequence: TGTGCCAGCACCTCCTGGAGGGACGAGCAGTACTTC.

J is TRBJ1-2 and V is TRBV4-1, with D possibly being TRBD1 (5 bases). The length of the CDR3 is 16 residues. V was cut by 0 bases and J by 5 bases, with 16 bases left in between. Germline values: CDR1 MGHRA, CDR2 YSYEKL. CDR3 region: CASSQDTARGGYGYTF. CDR3 DNA: TGCGCCAGCAGCCAAGATACGGCGAGGGGCGGGTATGGCTACACCTTC.

The CDR3 loop reads CASSPDRVGGQPQHF. The DNA for the CDR3 is TGTGCCAGTAGTCCGGACAGGGTGGGAGGTCAGCCCCAGCATTTT. The chain carries TRBV19 and TRBJ1-5; 8 nucleotides match TRBD1. Germline assignment: CDR1 LNHDA and CDR2 SQIVND (reference sequence). Losses at the gene ends were 5 bases for V and 6 bases for J; bases not matched to a gene: 9. The CDR3 extends over 15 amino acids.

V usage is TRBV5-1 and J usage is TRBJ1-2; D uncertain. Germline assignment: CDR1 SGHRS and CDR2 YFSETQ. V lost 3 bases and J lost 0, with 15 bases in between. This CDR3 spans 16 amino acids. The CDR3 protein is CASSSKSGVSNYGYTF. The CDR3, as DNA: TGCGCCAGCAGCTCGAAAAGCGGGGTCTCTAACTATGGCTACACCTTC.

As to this clone: At the DNA level, this CDR3 is encoded by other sequences in the same sample as well. The V and J genes are TRBV5-1 and TRBJ1-4; 7 bases match TRBD1. CDR3 length equals 16 residues. Trimming removed 0 bases from V and 1 base from J; junction bases left unmatched: 3. CDR1 is SGHRS, CDR2 YFSETQ, per germline. DNA for the CDR3: TGCGCCAGCAGCTTGGGACAGGGTCTAACTAATGAAAAACTGTTTTTT. The encoded protein is CASSLGQGLTNEKLFF.

J is TRBJ1-2 and V is TRBV29-1; D gene unclear. The CDR3 loop spans 11 amino acids. Trimming removed 1 base from V and 6 bases from J, with 6 bases in between. The germline V gene encodes CDR1 SQVTM and CDR2 ANQGSEA. CDR3 bases: TGCAGCGTTGAAGTAAGGGATGGCTACACCTTC. This sequence encodes CSVEVRDGYTF.

The CDR3 region is CASSSERDSFLYEQYF. The CDR3 DNA sequence: TGCGCCAGCAGCAGTGAGCGGGACAGCTTTCTCTACGAGCAGTACTTC. V gene TRBV10-1 combines with J gene TRBJ2-7; either TRBD1 or TRBD2 may fit D (7 bases each). V dropped 6 bases and J dropped 3 bases, with 21 bases sitting between them. Per the germline V gene, CDR1 is WNHNN and CDR2 is SYGVQD (reference sequence). This CDR3 is built from 16 residues.

The CDR3 DNA sequence: TGTGCCAGCAGTCCTGCAGGGATCGGGCTTAAGCAGTACTTC. This gives the protein CASSPAGIGLKQYF. The chain links TRBV28 to TRBJ2-7, with a tentative D call TRBD1 (5 bases). With 5 bases removed from V and 8 bases from J, the gap between germline ends came to 19 bases. The CDR3 loop spans 14 amino acids. CDR1 and CDR2 (germline): MDHEN, SYDVKM.

The rearrangement uses TRBV5-5 and TRBJ1-5; possibly TRBD1 for D (6 bases). Germline V gives CDR1 SGHKS, CDR2 YYEKEE (reference sequence). The CDR3 extends over 18 amino acids. Trimming shortened V by 0 bases and J by 6 bases, and 22 bases separated the two germline ends. CDR3 coding DNA: TGTGCCAGCAGCTTGGTAGGGACAAGAGGGGCCACCCGTCAGCCCCAGCATTTT. It specifies CASSLVGTRGATRQPQHF.

The chain couples TRBV15 to TRBJ2-1; 10 nucleotides agree with TRBD2. The germline gives CDR1 LNHNV, CDR2 YYDKDF (reference sequence). V dropped 2 bases and J dropped 6; count of bases not matched to a gene: 1. The CDR3 is 14 residues long. CDR3: CATSRLAGVNEQFF. CDR3 DNA: TGTGCCACCAGCAGACTAGCGGGAGTCAATGAGCAGTTCTTC.

The chain employs TRBV19 and TRBJ2-5; unclear D gene. Near its end, the DNA agrees better with TRBJ2-7, so the J call may be wrong. CDR3 length equals 13 residues. CDR1 is LNHDA, CDR2 SQIVND, per germline (reference sequence). The CDR3 sequence: CASSIRLVGEQYF. In nucleotides, the CDR3 is TGTGCCAGTAGTATTCGCTTGGTTGGCGAGCAGTACTTC.

This rearrangement joins TRBV7-3 to TRBJ2-1; 9 positions match TRBD1. This CDR3 has 15 residues. Germline CDR1 and CDR2: SGHTA and FQGTGA. V shed 6 bases, J shed 5 bases, and the junction held 8 bases outside the gene matches. The CDR3 DNA follows: TGTGCCAGCAGGGCCGGGACAGGGACAGACAATGAGCAGTTCTTC. Encoded protein: CASRAGTGTDNEQFF.

The genes are TRBV4-3 and TRBJ2-5; the D is unclear. V was pared by 0 bases and J by 5 bases, with 7 bases between. Germline assignment: CDR1 LGHNA and CDR2 YSLEER. This CDR3 spans 13 amino acids. As DNA, the CDR3 is TGCGCCAGCAGCCAAGAATTTGTGGAGACCCAGTACTTC. It yields the protein CASSQEFVETQYF.

The chain recombines TRBV21-1 with TRBJ1-1; TRBD1 is the table's D call and was not checked against the DNA. TRBV21-1 is tagged as a pseudogene. The CDR3 is made up of 14 amino acids. The CDR3 sequence is CASNTGHRNTEAFF. CDR3 in DNA: TGTGCCAGCAACACGGGACATAGGAACACTGAAGCTTTCTTT.

Only one count was recorded for this clone. The J gene is TRBJ2-3, the V gene TRBV2, with 12 nucleotides matching TRBD1. V gave up 7 bases and J gave up 12 bases; unmatched junction bases: 14. The CDR3 covers 15 residues. Germline CDR1 and CDR2: SNHLY and FYNNEI. The CDR3 reads CASMNRDRGRAGQYF. CDR3 nucleotide sequence: TGTGCCAGCATGAACCGGGACAGGGGGCGAGCCGGCCAGTATTTT. Complete variable domain (other parts from reference TRBV2 and TRBJ2-3): EPEVTQTPSHQVTQMGQEVILRCVPISNHLYFYWYRQILGQKVEFLVSFYNNEISEKSEIFDDQFSVERPDGSNFTLKIRSTKLEDSAMYFCASMNRDRGRAGQYFGPGTRLTVL.

The chain links TRBV4-1 to TRBJ2-7, with D possibly being TRBD1 (6 bases). CDR1 is MGHRA and CDR2 is YSYEKL in the germline V gene. V lost 0 bases and J 3 bases, leaving 12 bases between the germline ends. The CDR3 runs to 15 residues. DNA of the CDR3: TGCGCCAGCAGCCAAGATCCCCAGGGGCGCTACGAGCAGTACTTC. Translating it yields CASSQDPQGRYEQYF.

This clone was counted a single time. The CDR3 coding sequence is TGTGCCAGCAGCTTCCGACAGGGCACCGGGGAGCTGTTTTTT. This translates into CASSFRQGTGELFF. This chain links TRBV11-3 with TRBJ2-2; TRBD1 matches at 7 bases. Germline lookup yields CDR1 SGHNT and CDR2 YENEEA. V shed 3 bases and J 4 bases; nucleotides not matched to a gene: 2. There are 14 residues in the CDR3. The full variable domain, with the rest looked up from reference TRBV11-3 and TRBJ2-2, is EAGVVQSPRYKIIEKKQPVAFWCNPISGHNTLYWYLQNLGQGPELLIRYENEEAVDDSQLPKDRFSAERLKGVDSTLKIQPAELGDSAVYLCASSFRQGTGELFFGEGSRLTVL.